This entry is about one T cell receptor (beta chain). Its target is not known. Trimming removed 0 bases from V and 7 bases from J, with 6 bases in between. This CDR3 is 12 amino acids long. Germline V gene lookup returns CDR1 MNHEY and CDR2 SVGAGI. The table came from immunoSEQ multiplex PCR; TCRdb's copy has only in-frame clones and leaves some out. The sample lists about 200,000 clones, about 81% occurring once. The entry originates in a study of cytomegalovirus exposure and HLA in healthy donors. Study summary: The same platform was used for the 130 or so validation repertoires as for the roughly 670 first-cohort repertoires, as reported in a later analysis.

Findings and limits, study-wide: In the 95 to 150 validation repertoires, under 95% of cluster scores exceeded 0, per a later analysis.

The source material was PBMCs. The rearrangement links TRBV6-5 to TRBJ1-2; D is perhaps TRBD1 (6 bases). This TCR was recovered from a woman aged 25 to 39 in good health and CMV-seronegative. CDR3 amino acids: CASSYSGAGYTF. The CDR3 coding sequence is TGTGCCAGCAGTTACTCGGGGGCTGGCTACACCTTC.